The clone carrying this T cell receptor (beta chain) is a singleton in its sample. The sample comes from a study of T-cell reconstitution after alpha-beta-depleted transplantation in children. It was with unique molecular identifiers that the TCRbeta library was prepared. TCRdb passed the PCR reads through MiXCR, listing each CDR3 protein once. The top ten clones hold 30% to 45% of a sample with about 610,000 distinct CDR3 sequences, 27% of them seen once. The receptor comes from a boy under two years old with Wiskott-Aldrich syndrome, due to receive a stem cell transplant. Source: PBMCs, taken before TCRalphabeta/CD19-depleted stem cell transplant.

CDR3 sequence (DNA): TGTGCCAGCAGCTTGAAGACAGGGGTTAATACGCAGTATTTT. Encoded protein: CASSLKTGVNTQYF. J is TRBJ2-3 and V is TRBV7-2; TRBD1 agrees at 8 bases. Trimming cost V 3 bases and J 7 bases; bases outside gene matches: 6. In germline, CDR1 is SGHTA, CDR2 FQGNSA. The CDR3 has 14 residues.